This TCR beta chain was found in a study of patients and donors after allogeneic stem cell transplantation. This clonotype was counted a single time. MiXCR, run by TCRdb on the RT-PCR reads, gives a single entry per CDR3 protein. There are some 960,000 distinct CDR3 sequences in the sample; about a sixth occur only once, and roughly 6% lies in the top ten. The CDR3 runs to 15 residues. The germline CDR1 and CDR2 sequences are SEHNR and FQNEAQ (reference sequence). Trimming left V 3 bases short and J 4 bases short, with 10 bases between. This sequence originates from a human donor who was either an allogeneic HSCT recipient or a stem cell or donor lymphocyte infusion donor (not recorded which). It is not recorded whose cells these are; they may come from a transplant donor. V usage is TRBV7-9 and J usage is TRBJ1-6; tentative D call: TRBD1 (6 bases). Sequencing used blood, either unsorted or a sorted T cell fraction (not recorded which). CDR3 sequence: CASSFGQPYNSPLHF. Written as DNA, the CDR3 is TGTGCCAGCAGCTTCGGACAGCCGTATAATTCACCCCTCCACTTT.